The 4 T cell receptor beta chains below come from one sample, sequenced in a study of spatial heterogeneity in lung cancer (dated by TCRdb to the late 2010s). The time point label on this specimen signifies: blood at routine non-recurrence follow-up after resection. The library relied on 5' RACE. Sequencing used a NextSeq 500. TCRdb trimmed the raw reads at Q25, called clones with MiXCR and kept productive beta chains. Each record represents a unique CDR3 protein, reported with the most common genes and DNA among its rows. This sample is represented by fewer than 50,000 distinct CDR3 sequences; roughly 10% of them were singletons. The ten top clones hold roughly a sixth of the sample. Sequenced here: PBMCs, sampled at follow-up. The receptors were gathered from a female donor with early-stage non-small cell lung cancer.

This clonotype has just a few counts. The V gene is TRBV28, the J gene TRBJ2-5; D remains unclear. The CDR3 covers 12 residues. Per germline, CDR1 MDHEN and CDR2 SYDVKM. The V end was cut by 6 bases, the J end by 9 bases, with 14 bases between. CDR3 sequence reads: CASSPGPTAQYF. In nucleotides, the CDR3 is TGTGCCAGCAGCCCTGGCCCGACGGCCCAGTACTTC.

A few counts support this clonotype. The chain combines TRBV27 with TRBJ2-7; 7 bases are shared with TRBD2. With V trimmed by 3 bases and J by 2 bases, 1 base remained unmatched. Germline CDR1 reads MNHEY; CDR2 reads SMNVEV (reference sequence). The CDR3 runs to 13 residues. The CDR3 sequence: CASSFGTTYEQYF. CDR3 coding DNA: TGTGCCAGCAGTTTTGGGACTACCTACGAGCAGTACTTC.

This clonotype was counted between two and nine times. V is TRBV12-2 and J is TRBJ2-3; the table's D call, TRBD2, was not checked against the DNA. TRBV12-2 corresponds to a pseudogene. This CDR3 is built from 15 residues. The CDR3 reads CASRFGGEYTDTQYF. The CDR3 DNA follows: TGTGCAAGTCGCTTCGGCGGGGAATACACAGATACGCAGTATTTT.

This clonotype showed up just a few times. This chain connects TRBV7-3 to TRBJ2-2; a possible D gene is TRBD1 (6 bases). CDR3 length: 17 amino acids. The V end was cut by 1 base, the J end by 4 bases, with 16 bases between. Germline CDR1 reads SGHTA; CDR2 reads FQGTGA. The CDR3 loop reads CASSLRSLDSLTGELFF. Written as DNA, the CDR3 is TGTGCCAGCAGCTTAAGGTCCCTGGACAGTCTCACCGGGGAGCTGTTTTTT.